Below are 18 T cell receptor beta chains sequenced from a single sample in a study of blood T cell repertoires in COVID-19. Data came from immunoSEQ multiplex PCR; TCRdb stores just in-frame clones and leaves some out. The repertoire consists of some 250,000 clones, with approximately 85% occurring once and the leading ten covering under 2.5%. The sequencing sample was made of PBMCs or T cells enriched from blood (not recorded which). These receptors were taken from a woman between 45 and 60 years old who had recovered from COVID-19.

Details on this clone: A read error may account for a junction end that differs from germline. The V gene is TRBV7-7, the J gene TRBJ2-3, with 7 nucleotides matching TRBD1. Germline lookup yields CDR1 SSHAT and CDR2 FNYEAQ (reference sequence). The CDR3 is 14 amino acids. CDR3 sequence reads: CASSLQGQGDTQYF. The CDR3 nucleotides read TGTGCTAGCAGCTTACAGGGGCAGGGAGATACGCAGTATTTT.

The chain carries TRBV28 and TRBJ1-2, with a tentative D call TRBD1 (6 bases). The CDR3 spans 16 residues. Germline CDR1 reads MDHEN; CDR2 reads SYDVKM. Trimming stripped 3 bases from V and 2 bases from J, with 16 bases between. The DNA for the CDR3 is TGTGCCAGCAGTTTGGAACAGGGATTTGGGAACTATGGCTACACCTTC. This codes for CASSLEQGFGNYGYTF.

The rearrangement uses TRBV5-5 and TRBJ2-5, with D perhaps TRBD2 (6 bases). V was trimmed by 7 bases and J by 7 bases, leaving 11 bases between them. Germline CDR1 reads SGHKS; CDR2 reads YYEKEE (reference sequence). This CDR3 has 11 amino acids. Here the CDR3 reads CASLRGGTQYF. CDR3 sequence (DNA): TGTGCCAGCCTCCGGGGAGGGACCCAGTACTTC.

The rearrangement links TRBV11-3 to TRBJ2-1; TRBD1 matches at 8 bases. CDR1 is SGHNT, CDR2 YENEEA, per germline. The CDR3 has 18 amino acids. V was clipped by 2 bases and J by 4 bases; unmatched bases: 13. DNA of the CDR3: TGTGCCAGCAGCTTATCGACAGGGGAGCTAGCCGAATACAATGAGCAGTTCTTC. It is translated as CASSLSTGELAEYNEQFF.

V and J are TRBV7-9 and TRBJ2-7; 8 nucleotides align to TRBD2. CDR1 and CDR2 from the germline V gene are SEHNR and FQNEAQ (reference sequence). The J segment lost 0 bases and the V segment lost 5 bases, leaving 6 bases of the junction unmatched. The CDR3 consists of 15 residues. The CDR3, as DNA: TGTGCCAGCAGCATGACAGCGGGAGACTCCTACGAGCAGTACTTC. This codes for CASSMTAGDSYEQYF. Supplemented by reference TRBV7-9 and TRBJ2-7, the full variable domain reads DTGVSQNPRHKITKRGQNVTFRCDPISEHNRLYWYRQTLGQGPEFLTYFQNEAQLEKSRLLSDRFSAERPKGSFSTLEIQRTEQGDSAMYLCASSMTAGDSYEQYFGPGTRLTVT.

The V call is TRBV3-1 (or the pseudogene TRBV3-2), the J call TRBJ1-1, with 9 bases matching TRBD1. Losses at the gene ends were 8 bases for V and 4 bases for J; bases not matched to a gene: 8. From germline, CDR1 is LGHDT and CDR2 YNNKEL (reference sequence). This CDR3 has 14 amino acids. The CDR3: CASGAGTGSTEAFF. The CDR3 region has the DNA TGTGCCAGCGGCGCTGGGACAGGGTCCACTGAAGCTTTCTTT.

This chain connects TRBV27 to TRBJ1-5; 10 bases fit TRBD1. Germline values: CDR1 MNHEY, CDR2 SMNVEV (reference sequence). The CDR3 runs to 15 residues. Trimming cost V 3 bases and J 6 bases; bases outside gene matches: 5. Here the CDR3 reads CASSFGQGGGQPQHF. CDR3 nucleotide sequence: TGTGCCAGCAGTTTTGGACAGGGGGGAGGTCAGCCCCAGCATTTT.

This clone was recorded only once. CDR3 nucleotides: TGTGCCAGCAGCTTGGGGCCAGCGCGCGGCGAGCAGTACTTC. This encodes CASSLGPARGEQYF. The chain is built from TRBV5-8 and TRBJ2-7; D is undetermined. This CDR3 region has 14 residues. The ends were cut back, 0 bases at V and 6 bases at J, with 13 bases in the middle. Germline lookup yields CDR1 SGHTS and CDR2 YDEGEE. Looking up the rest from reference TRBV5-8 and TRBJ2-7 gives the full variable domain: EAGVTQSPTHLIKTRGQQATLRCSPISGHTSVYWYQQALGLGLQFLLWYDEGEERNRGNFPPRFSGRQFPNYSSELNVNALELEDSALYLCASSLGPARGEQYFGPGTRLTVT.

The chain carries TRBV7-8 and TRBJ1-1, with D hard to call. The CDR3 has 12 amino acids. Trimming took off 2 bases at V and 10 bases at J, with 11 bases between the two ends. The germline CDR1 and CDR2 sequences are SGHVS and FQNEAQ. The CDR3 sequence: CASSLLQRGAFF. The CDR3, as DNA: TGTGCCAGCAGCTTACTGCAGAGAGGAGCTTTCTTT.

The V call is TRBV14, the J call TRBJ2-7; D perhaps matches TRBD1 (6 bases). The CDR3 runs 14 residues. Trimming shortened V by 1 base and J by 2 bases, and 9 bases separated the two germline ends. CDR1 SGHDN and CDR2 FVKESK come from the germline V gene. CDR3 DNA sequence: TGTGCCAGCAGCCAAGTCCAGGGGCCCTACGAGCAGTACTTC. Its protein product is CASSQVQGPYEQYF.

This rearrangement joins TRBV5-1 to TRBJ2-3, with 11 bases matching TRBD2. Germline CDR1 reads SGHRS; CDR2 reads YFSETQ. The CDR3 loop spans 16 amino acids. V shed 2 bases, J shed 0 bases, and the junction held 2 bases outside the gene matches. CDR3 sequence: CASSFLAGGSTDTQYF. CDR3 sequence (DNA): TGCGCCAGCAGCTTCCTAGCGGGGGGTAGCACAGATACGCAGTATTTT.

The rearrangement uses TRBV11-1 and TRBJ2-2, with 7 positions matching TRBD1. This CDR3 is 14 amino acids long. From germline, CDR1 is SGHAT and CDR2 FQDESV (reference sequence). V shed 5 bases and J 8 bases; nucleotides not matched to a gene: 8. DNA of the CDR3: TGTGCCAGCAGCCGGAACAGGGGTAGGGGGGAGCTGTTTTTT. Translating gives CASSRNRGRGELFF. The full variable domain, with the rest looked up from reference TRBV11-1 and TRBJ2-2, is EAEVAQSPRYKITEKSQAVAFWCDPISGHATLYWYRQILGQGPELLVQFQDESVVDDSQLPKDRFSAERLKGVDSTLKIQPAELGDSAMYLCASSRNRGRGELFFGEGSRLTVL.

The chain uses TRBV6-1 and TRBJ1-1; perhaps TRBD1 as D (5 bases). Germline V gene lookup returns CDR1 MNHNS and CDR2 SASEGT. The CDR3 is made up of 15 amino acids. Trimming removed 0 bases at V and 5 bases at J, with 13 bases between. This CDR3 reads CASSEAGIGGTEAFF. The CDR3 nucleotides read TGTGCCAGCAGTGAAGCAGGGATCGGGGGGACTGAAGCTTTCTTT.

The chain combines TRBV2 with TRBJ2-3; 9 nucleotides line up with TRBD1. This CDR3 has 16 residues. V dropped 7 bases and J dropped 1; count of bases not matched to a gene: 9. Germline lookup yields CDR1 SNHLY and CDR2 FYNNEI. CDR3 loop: CASIRGTGRGTDTQYF. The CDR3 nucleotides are TGTGCCAGCATCAGAGGGACAGGGAGGGGCACAGATACGCAGTATTTT.

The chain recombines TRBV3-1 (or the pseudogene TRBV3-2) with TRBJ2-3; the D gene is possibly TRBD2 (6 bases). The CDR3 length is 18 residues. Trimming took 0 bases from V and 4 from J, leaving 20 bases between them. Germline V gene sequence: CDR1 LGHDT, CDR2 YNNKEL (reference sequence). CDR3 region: CASSQEGHGGNRADTQYF. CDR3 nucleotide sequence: TGTGCCAGCAGCCAAGAGGGTCATGGCGGGAATAGGGCAGATACGCAGTATTTT.

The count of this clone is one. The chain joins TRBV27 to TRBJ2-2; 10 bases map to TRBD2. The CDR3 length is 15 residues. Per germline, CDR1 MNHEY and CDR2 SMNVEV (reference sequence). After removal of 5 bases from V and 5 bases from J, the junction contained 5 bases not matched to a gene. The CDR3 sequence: CASSPLAGVTGELFF. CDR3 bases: TGTGCCAGCAGTCCTCTAGCGGGAGTAACCGGGGAGCTGTTTTTT.

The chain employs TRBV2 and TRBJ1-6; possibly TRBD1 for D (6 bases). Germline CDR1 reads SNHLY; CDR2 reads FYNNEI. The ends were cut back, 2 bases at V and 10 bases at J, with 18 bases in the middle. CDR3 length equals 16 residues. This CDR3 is CASSEYTADQGSPLHF. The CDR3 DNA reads TGTGCCAGCAGTGAATATACAGCAGACCAGGGGTCACCCCTCCACTTT. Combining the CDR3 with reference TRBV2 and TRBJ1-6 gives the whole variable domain EPEVTQTPSHQVTQMGQEVILRCVPISNHLYFYWYRQILGQKVEFLVSFYNNEISEKSEIFDDQFSVERPDGSNFTLKIRSTKLEDSAMYFCASSEYTADQGSPLHFGNGTRLTVT.

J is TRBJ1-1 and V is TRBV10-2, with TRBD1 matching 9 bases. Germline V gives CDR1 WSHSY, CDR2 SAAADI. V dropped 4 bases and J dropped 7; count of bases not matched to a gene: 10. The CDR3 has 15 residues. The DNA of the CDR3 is TGCGCCAGCAGTGCTTTGGGACAGGGACGCCTTGAAGCTTTCTTT. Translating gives CASSALGQGRLEAFF.